What follows is one T cell receptor (beta chain) and its context. Its antigen is unidentified. The entry originates in a study of T cell responses to AZD1222 COVID-19 vaccine. The data were produced by immunoSEQ multiplex PCR, yet TCRdb's version contains in-frame clones alone and is incomplete. The sample contains some 130,000 clones, about 88% of which appear only once. Study-wide points: Vaccine-related CD4 TCRs covered spike, predominating at 160-218 and 743-854.

The CDR3 runs 13 residues. Germline V CDR1 and CDR2: SNHLY, FYNNEI. Trimming left V 6 bases short and J 8 bases short, with 16 bases between. This rearrangement joins TRBV2 to TRBJ1-2; no clear D gene. The sample here was peripheral blood, taken on day 0 of AZD1222 vaccination. This sequence was found in an adult in good health. The CDR3 loop reads CASRDTVILGYTF. CDR3 coding DNA: TGTGCCAGCAGGGATACAGTGATCTTGGGCTACACCTTC. The variable domain in full, with the rest retrieved from reference TRBV2 and TRBJ1-2, is EPEVTQTPSHQVTQMGQEVILRCVPISNHLYFYWYRQILGQKVEFLVSFYNNEISEKSEIFDDQFSVERPDGSNFTLKIRSTKLEDSAMYFCASRDTVILGYTFGSGTRLTVV.